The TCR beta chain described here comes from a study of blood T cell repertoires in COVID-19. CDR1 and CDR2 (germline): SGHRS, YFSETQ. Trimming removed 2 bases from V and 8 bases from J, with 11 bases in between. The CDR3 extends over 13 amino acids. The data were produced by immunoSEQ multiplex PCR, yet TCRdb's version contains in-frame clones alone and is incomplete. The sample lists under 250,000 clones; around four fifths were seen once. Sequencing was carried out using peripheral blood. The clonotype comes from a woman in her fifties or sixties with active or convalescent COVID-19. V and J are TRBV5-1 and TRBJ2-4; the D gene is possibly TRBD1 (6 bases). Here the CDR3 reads CASSFGQRDIQYF. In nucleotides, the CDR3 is TGCGCCAGCAGCTTCGGACAGAGGGACATTCAGTACTTC.